This T cell receptor beta chain was captured in a study of blood T cell repertoires in COVID-19 (dated by TCRdb to the early 2020s). At the level of the whole study: Samples from collaborators originated in the United States, Italy and Spain and spanned both the acute and convalescent phases of COVID-19. The material from the prospective study consisted of cDNA or gDNA derived from T cells, B-cell-depleted T cells, or PBMCs. The dataset comprised deeply sampled blood TCRbeta repertoires from subjects exposed to, actively infected with, or recovered from COVID-19. A freely available public database, intended as a resource for researchers studying the immune response to SARS-CoV-2, is where the repertoires were released. Samples were obtained from the ongoing ImmuneRACE study (first 160 participants) and from 1,200 or so subjects provided by 6 global collaborators. A de-identified subject ID, COVID-19 status, age in years and sex were almost always included in the sample metadata. Where available, HLA class I and class II types were taken from metadata supplied by the sample provider and were not determined by assay-based typing.

For CDR1 and CDR2, the germline V gene (reference sequence) lists SGHNT and YYREEE. Trimming removed 1 base from V and 4 bases from J; the gene matches leave 8 bases unexplained. The CDR3 spans 15 residues, from the cysteine through the phenylalanine. Only the CDR3 DNA is retained, 45 bases long and in frame from the first base. The immunoSEQ Assay, a bias-controlled multiplex PCR, was used to amplify TCRbeta CDR3 regions from genomic DNA. As for the original processing: Nucleated cell counts per sample were estimated from amplification of reference gene primers within the assay. To quantify the absolute abundance of each unique TCRbeta CDR3 rearrangement, sequence reads were collapsed and filtered. Productive Simpson clonality was computed per sample as the square root of Simpson's diversity index over productive rearrangements. TCRdb limited this immuneACCESS table to in-frame rearrangements with V and J called. A share of clones is missing; checked studies link under half to unresolved V genes, and the rest is unexplained. V and J calls and clone size come straight from that table; D and trimming were deduced from the DNA. Counted in this sample were around 400,000 clones; approximately 89% of them appeared once. About 2% of the sample goes to the ten largest clones.

Beyond this particular receptor, the publication reports: The amount of clinical and demographic metadata varied by source and participant and was provided uncurated.

In Seattle, one collaborating source enrolled patients while the infection was active and tracked those patients longitudinally over the course of disease. The collaborating institutions used their own protocols to collect whole blood in K2EDTA tubes. For TCRbeta analysis, collaborators shipped samples as frozen whole blood, isolated PBMCs, or DNA extracted from either of those sample types. Details on this clone: It lacks a known antigen. The input lacks base qualities; no much larger clone sits a single base away.

The chain uses TRBV5-4 and TRBJ2-7, with TRBD1 matching 7 junction bases. The sequenced sample was peripheral blood. This TCR came from a woman aged 55-75 years with COVID-19, enrolled during active disease. The nucleotide sequence reads as follows: TGTGCCAGCAGCTTGAACAGGGGTATATCTTACGAGCAGTACTTC. This encodes CASSLNRGISYEQYF.